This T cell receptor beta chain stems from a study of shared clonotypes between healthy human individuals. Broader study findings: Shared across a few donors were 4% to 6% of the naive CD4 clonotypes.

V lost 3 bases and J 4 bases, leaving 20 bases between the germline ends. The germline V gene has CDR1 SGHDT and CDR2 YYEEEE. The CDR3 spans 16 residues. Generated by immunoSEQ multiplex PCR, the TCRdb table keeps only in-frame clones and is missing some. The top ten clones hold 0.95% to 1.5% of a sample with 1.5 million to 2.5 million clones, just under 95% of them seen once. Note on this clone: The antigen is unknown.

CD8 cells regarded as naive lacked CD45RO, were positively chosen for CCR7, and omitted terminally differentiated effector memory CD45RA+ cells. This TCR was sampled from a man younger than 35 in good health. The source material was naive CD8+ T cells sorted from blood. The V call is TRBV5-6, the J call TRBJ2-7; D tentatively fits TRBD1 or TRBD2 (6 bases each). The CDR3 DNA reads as TGTGCCAGCAGCTGGGGGGCGGCTAGGGTACGATACGAGCAGTACTTC. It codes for CASSWGAARVRYEQYF. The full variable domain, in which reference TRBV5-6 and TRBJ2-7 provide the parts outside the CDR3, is DAGVTQSPTHLIKTRGQQVTLRCSPKSGHDTVSWYQQALGQGPQFIFQYYEEEERQRGNFPDRFSGHQFPNYSSELNVNALLLGDSALYLCASSWGAARVRYEQYFGPGTRLTVT.